The clone carrying this TCR beta chain was found a few times. Antigen unknown. Trimming cost V 4 bases and J 11 bases; bases outside gene matches: 12. Germline CDR1 is SGHDN and CDR2 is FVKESK. The CDR3 is made up of 15 amino acids. The record originates from a study of beta chain features in type 1 diabetes. Points from the study as a whole: HLA influence on TCRB rearrangement stayed unresolved here.

Reverse transcription of all isolated RNA meant that expressed TCRB transcripts were sequenced. Only in-frame clones appear in the TCRdb table, and some are missing; sequencing was by immunoSEQ multiplex PCR. The sample shows 35,000 to 50,000 clones, 50% of them seen only once. Heparinised blood was drawn once per donor, averaging roughly 120 mL. The sample taken for sequencing was stem cell memory CD4+ T cells from blood. The receptor comes from a woman between 25 and 40 years old in good health. The rearrangement links TRBV14 to TRBJ2-5, with 11 nucleotides matching TRBD2. Here the CDR3 DNA reads TGTGCCAGCAGCCGGGGGACTAGCGGCACTACTCGGCAGTACTTC. As protein: CASSRGTSGTTRQYF.